A selection of T cell receptor beta chains follows, all from one sample in a study of CD8 T cells in ankylosing spondylitis. TCRdb independently ran MiXCR on the 5' RACE reads; one entry per CDR3 protein. The repertoire consists of more than 650,000 distinct CDR3 sequences, with over 9.5% occurring once and the leading ten covering about 0.5%. The material sequenced was blood, either unsorted or a sorted T cell fraction (not recorded which). The origin of the receptors is a male donor with ankylosing spondylitis. The CDR3 runs from the conserved cysteine through the conserved F or W. D genes are given only for firm matches. A row's size may be missing; if present it is once, few, many or a size class.

D gene	V gene	J gene	clone size	CDR3 protein	CDR3 DNA
TRBD1	TRBV28	TRBJ2-7	NA	CASSTQGTYEQYF	TGTGCCAGCAGCACACAGGGGACCTACGAGCAGTACTTC
NA	TRBV15	TRBJ1-6	NA	CATSKTFTATNSPLHF	TGTGCCACCAGCAAAACTTTTACGGCAACTAATTCACCCCTCCACTTT
NA	TRBV18	TRBJ2-5	NA	CASSPGSAWETQYF	TGTGCCAGCTCACCGGGATCGGCGTGGGAGACCCAGTACTTC
TRBD1	TRBV29-1	TRBJ1-1	many	CSAAGTGEAFF	TGCAGCGCTGCCGGGACAGGAGAAGCTTTCTTT
NA	TRBV6-1	TRBJ1-2	many	CASSPGTHYGYTF	TGTGCCAGCAGTCCCGGGACACACTATGGCTACACCTTC
NA	TRBV29-1	TRBJ2-1	many	CSVGKSNSYNEQFF	TGCAGCGTTGGTAAATCGAACTCCTACAATGAGCAGTTCTTC
TRBD2	TRBV20-1	TRBJ2-3	few	CSAVQLSGGRTDTQYF	TGCAGTGCTGTTCAGCTTAGCGGGGGCCGCACAGATACGCAGTATTTT
NA	TRBV6-2/TRBV6-3	TRBJ2-3	NA	CASSYRRTEYSADTQYF	TGTGCCAGCAGTTACCGGCGGACTGAATACTCCGCAGATACGCAGTATTTT
TRBD1	TRBV5-1	TRBJ2-7	few	CASSGRTGGYEQYF	TGCGCCAGCAGCGGACGGACAGGGGGCTACGAGCAGTACTTC
TRBD1	TRBV10-3	TRBJ2-7	many	CAIKRQGADEQYF	TGTGCCATCAAAAGACAGGGGGCCGACGAGCAGTACTTC
TRBD2	TRBV5-1	TRBJ2-1	few	CASSSGLAGEYNEQFF	TGCGCCAGCAGCTCGGGACTAGCGGGGGAGTACAATGAGCAGTTCTTC
NA	TRBV6-4	TRBJ1-4	few	CASSAVRGEKLFF	TGTGCCAGCAGTGCCGTTCGTGGTGAAAAACTGTTTTTT
TRBD1	TRBV29-1	TRBJ2-3	few	CSVEDRGTAEDTQYF	TGCAGCGTTGAAGATAGGGGGACAGCCGAAGATACGCAGTATTTT
NA	TRBV20-1	TRBJ2-7	few	CSARLVGPEQYF	TGCAGTGCTAGATTGGTGGGGCCCGAGCAGTACTTC
NA	TRBV5-1	TRBJ2-3	many	CASSLSQEWGDTQYF	TGCGCCAGCAGCCTATCCCAGGAATGGGGGGATACGCAGTATTTT
NA	TRBV6-2/TRBV6-3	TRBJ2-5	few	CASSFTGGGTQYF	TGTGCCAGCAGCTTCACTGGAGGGGGTACCCAGTACTTC
NA	TRBV11-1	TRBJ2-1	many	CASSLSVNEQFF	TGTGCCAGCAGCTTAAGCGTCAATGAGCAGTTCTTC
NA	TRBV2	TRBJ2-3	many	CASSGNTDTQYF	TGTGCCAGCAGTGGAAACACAGATACGCAGTATTTT
NA	TRBV7-2	TRBJ1-2	NA	CASSPQSYYGYTF	TGTGCCAGCAGCCCCCAAAGTTACTATGGCTACACCTTC
TRBD1	TRBV3-1	TRBJ1-2	few	CASSLPGQGVYGYTF	TGTGCCAGCAGCCTCCCCGGACAGGGGGTGTATGGCTACACCTTC
TRBD2	TRBV6-1	TRBJ2-3	NA	CASTRWTSGSTDTQYF	TGTGCCAGCACCCGATGGACTAGCGGAAGCACAGATACGCAGTATTTT
NA	TRBV5-1	TRBJ1-2	many	CASSLAKGGAYGYTF	TGCGCCAGCAGCTTGGCCAAGGGGGGCGCCTATGGCTACACCTTC
NA	TRBV10-3	TRBJ1-1	many	CAIRPPTRDTEAFF	TGTGCCATCAGACCCCCGACACGGGACACTGAAGCTTTCTTT
TRBD1	TRBV20-1	TRBJ1-1	NA	CSAPGQGNTEAFF	TGCAGTGCTCCCGGACAGGGGAACACTGAAGCTTTCTTT
NA	TRBV20-1	TRBJ2-1	many	CSARTGTAYNEQFF	TGCAGTGCTAGGACCGGCACAGCCTACAATGAGCAGTTCTTC
TRBD1	TRBV28	TRBJ2-3	NA	CARQFPRQGFVDTQYF	TGTGCCAGACAGTTCCCCCGACAGGGTTTTGTAGATACGCAGTATTTT
TRBD1	TRBV28	TRBJ2-7	NA	CAVSRGTYEQYF	TGTGCTGTATCCAGGGGGACCTACGAGCAGTACTTC
TRBD2	TRBV7-2	TRBJ2-3	many	CASSLLAGGQDTQYF	TGTGCCAGCAGCTTACTAGCGGGGGGGCAAGATACGCAGTATTTT
NA	TRBV20-1	TRBJ2-1	few	CSAPPELEGEQFF	TGCAGTGCGCCCCCCGAGCTAGAGGGTGAGCAGTTCTTC
TRBD1	TRBV6-4	TRBJ2-1	NA	CASSDGTGTGEQFF	TGTGCCAGCAGCGACGGGACAGGGACGGGTGAGCAGTTCTTC
NA	TRBV2	TRBJ2-3	NA	CASSRGGPDTQYF	TGTGCCAGCTCCAGGGGGGGGCCAGATACGCAGTATTTT
NA	TRBV20-1	TRBJ2-4	few	CSARGLIVKNIQYF	TGCAGTGCTAGAGGGTTAATTGTCAAAAACATTCAGTACTTC
NA	TRBV6-1	TRBJ1-2	NA	CASRTLREGRYGYTF	TGTGCCAGCAGGACCCTCCGGGAGGGTCGCTATGGCTACACCTTC
TRBD1	TRBV7-2	TRBJ1-5	many	CASSLVQGFQPQHF	TGTGCCAGCAGCTTAGTACAGGGGTTTCAGCCCCAGCATTTT
TRBD2	TRBV20-1	TRBJ2-2	few	CSTRRETGELFF	TGCAGTACTCGGCGGGAGACTGGGGAGCTGTTTTTT
NA	TRBV7-6	TRBJ2-1	few	CASSLAVQGWNEQFF	TGTGCCAGCAGCTTAGCGGTACAGGGTTGGAATGAGCAGTTCTTC
TRBD1	TRBV20-1	TRBJ1-5	NA	CSARTGNNQPQHF	TGCAGTGCTAGGACAGGGAACAATCAGCCCCAGCATTTT
TRBD1	TRBV5-1	TRBJ1-2	NA	CASSSGQGIDYGYTF	TGCGCCAGCAGCTCCGGACAGGGCATAGACTATGGCTACACCTTC
NA	TRBV5-1	TRBJ1-6	many	CASSFFEGNSPLHF	TGCGCCAGCAGCTTTTTCGAGGGAAATTCACCCCTCCACTTT
NA	TRBV4-1	TRBJ1-4	many	CASSLKIGGTSEKLFF	TGCGCCAGCAGCCTCAAGATCGGAGGGACGAGTGAAAAACTGTTTTTT
NA	TRBV5-1	TRBJ2-1	many	CASSSRFHGDEQFF	TGCGCCAGCAGCTCTCGATTTCACGGCGATGAGCAGTTCTTC
NA	TRBV6-6	TRBJ1-6	few	CASSGRYNSPLHF	TGTGCCAGCAGTGGACGGTATAATTCACCCCTCCACTTT
TRBD2	TRBV5-1	TRBJ2-3	many	CASSGTTSGSTDTQYF	TGCGCCAGCAGCGGGACAACTAGCGGTAGCACAGATACGCAGTATTTT
NA	TRBV15	TRBJ2-5	many	CATSRPDGDQETQYF	TGTGCCACCAGCCGTCCTGACGGGGACCAAGAGACCCAGTACTTC
TRBD2	TRBV9	TRBJ2-7	few	CASSWGGPQDEQYF	TGTGCCAGCTCCTGGGGAGGGCCTCAGGACGAGCAGTACTTC
TRBD1	TRBV6-5	TRBJ2-7	few	CASSSGQGYDEQYF	TGTGCCAGCAGTTCCGGACAGGGTTACGACGAGCAGTACTTC
TRBD1	TRBV4-3	TRBJ1-3	NA	CASSQRQGSGNTIYF	TGCGCCAGCAGCCAACGACAGGGGTCTGGAAACACCATATATTTT
TRBD2	TRBV14	TRBJ2-1	few	CASSPSGGQQFF	TGTGCCAGCAGCCCTAGCGGGGGCCAGCAGTTCTTC
TRBD2	TRBV10-1	TRBJ2-1	NA	CASSEATSGYNEQFF	TGCGCCAGCAGTGAGGCGACTAGCGGATACAATGAGCAGTTCTTC